The rows below give T cell receptor beta chains drawn from one sample of a study of T cells in Graves' hyperthyroidism and ophthalmopathy. MiXCR, run by TCRdb on the multiplex PCR reads, gives a single entry per CDR3 protein. The table lists about half a million distinct CDR3 sequences, around 24% of them singletons, with 11% in the top ten. What was sequenced was blood. Receptor source: a woman in her 30s with Graves' ophthalmopathy. Both conserved end residues are part of each CDR3. A D gene is named only where the DNA matches it firmly. For some rows the clone size is stated as once, few or many, or as a class when expanded; others skip it.

D	size	V	J	CDR3	DNA
TRBD1	many	TRBV11-2	TRBJ1-1	CASSLDGTGGEAFF	TGTGCCAGCAGCTTAGACGGGACAGGAGGCGAAGCTTTCTTT
.	many	TRBV15	TRBJ2-6	CATSKGTLDSGANVLTF	TGTGCCACCAGCAAGGGGACGTTGGACTCTGGGGCCAACGTCCTGACTTTC
.	many	TRBV4-2	TRBJ2-7	CASSQDEGSEQYF	TGTGCCAGCAGCCAAGATGAGGGGTCCGAGCAGTACTTC
.	few	TRBV28	TRBJ1-3	CASSWVFRGAGNTIYF	TGTGCCAGCAGTTGGGTTTTCAGGGGCGCCGGAAACACCATATATTTT
TRBD1	few	TRBV19	TRBJ2-2	CASIGTGGSWGTGELFF	TGTGCCAGTATAGGGACAGGGGGCTCGTGGGGCACCGGGGAGCTGTTTTTT
.	many	TRBV12-3/TRBV12-4	TRBJ1-6	CASSRGDSPLHF	TGTGCCAGCAGTAGAGGTGATTCACCCCTCCACTTT
.	many	TRBV28	TRBJ2-7	CASSLPLTLSYEQYF	TGTGCCAGCAGTTTACCCCTCACGCTGTCCTACGAGCAGTACTTC
.	few	TRBV15	TRBJ2-5	CATSRAFQETQYF	TGTGCCACCAGCAGAGCCTTCCAAGAGACCCAGTACTTC
TRBD1	many	TRBV28	TRBJ2-7	CASSFSAGGNYEQYF	TGTGCCAGCAGTTTCTCGGCAGGGGGTAACTACGAGCAGTACTTC
TRBD1	many	TRBV29-1	TRBJ1-1	CSVDPRGQTEAFF	TGCAGCGTTGACCCCAGGGGGCAGACTGAAGCTTTCTTT
.	.	TRBV7-9	TRBJ2-5	CASSLVGDKYF	TGTGCCAGCAGCTTAGTTGGGGACAAGTACTTC
.	.	TRBV7-2	TRBJ2-7	CASSSPQRYEQYF	TGTGCCAGCAGCTCCCCCCAGCGGTACGAGCAGTACTTC
.	many	TRBV6-1	TRBJ1-5	CASSMESNQPQHF	TGTGCCAGCAGTATGGAGAGCAATCAGCCCCAGCATTTT
.	.	TRBV20-1	TRBJ1-2	CSALRPVSDYGYTF	TGCAGTGCCCTTAGGCCCGTTTCTGACTATGGCTACACCTTC
.	.	TRBV6-2/TRBV6-3	TRBJ2-6	CASSYESGTLSGANVLTF	TGTGCCAGCAGTTATGAATCGGGTACCCTCTCCGGGGCCAACGTCCTGACTTTC
.	.	TRBV15	TRBJ2-4	CATSRDLITVGEKNIQYF	TGTGCCACCAGCAGAGATTTAATTACCGTGGGGGAGAAAAACATTCAGTACTTC
TRBD1	many	TRBV20-1	TRBJ1-2	CSARPDRAGYTF	TGCAGTGCTAGACCGGACAGGGCTGGCTACACCTTC
TRBD1	many	TRBV6-1	TRBJ1-5	CASRRRDRGSNQPQHF	TGTGCCAGCAGGCGCCGGGACAGGGGAAGCAATCAGCCCCAGCATTTT
TRBD1	many	TRBV5-1	TRBJ2-7	CASSTTGQPFEQYF	TGCGCCAGCAGCACCACGGGACAGCCCTTCGAGCAGTACTTC
.	many	TRBV30	TRBJ2-2	CAWKDTGELFF	TGTGCCTGGAAGGACACCGGGGAGCTGTTTTTT
TRBD1	.	TRBV20-1	TRBJ1-1	CSARQGARAEAFF	TGCAGTGCTAGACAGGGGGCGAGGGCTGAAGCTTTCTTT
.	.	TRBV6-1	TRBJ1-1	CASIPSDIGNTDAFF	TGTGCCAGCATACCCTCGGACATCGGGAACACTGATGCTTTCTTT
.	many	TRBV12-3/TRBV12-4	TRBJ2-5	CASSINGVKETQYF	TGTGCCAGCAGCATAAACGGGGTAAAAGAGACCCAGTACTTC
.	few	TRBV11-2	TRBJ2-7	CASSSLSRTGNTYEQYF	TGTGCCAGCAGTTCCCTAAGCCGGACCGGCAATACCTACGAGCAGTACTTC
TRBD2	many	TRBV7-2	TRBJ2-7	CASSLLAGGIDEQYF	TGTGCCAGCAGCTTATTAGCGGGGGGGATCGACGAGCAGTACTTC
TRBD1	many	TRBV6-4	TRBJ2-6	CASSDSTGGANVLTF	TGTGCCAGCAGTGACTCGACAGGGGGGGCCAACGTCCTGACTTTC
.	.	TRBV2	TRBJ1-2	CASSQLRQSRDGYTF	TGTGCCAGCAGCCAACTCAGACAGTCGCGGGATGGCTACACCTTC
TRBD1	few	TRBV2	TRBJ1-1	CAIRSPGTVNTEAFF	TGTGCCATCAGAAGTCCCGGGACAGTGAACACTGAAGCTTTCTTT
.	.	TRBV11-1	TRBJ2-5	CASSRHLGLAPRETQYF	TGTGCCAGCAGCCGTCATCTTGGCTTAGCGCCGAGAGAGACCCAGTACTTC